These 2 T cell receptor beta chains originate from one sample sequenced in a study of blood T cell repertoires in COVID-19. The method was immunoSEQ multiplex PCR; TCRdb's version includes in-frame clones alone and lacks a portion of them. The table includes under 250,000 clones, roughly four fifths detected once. Specimen: peripheral blood. The receptor set was obtained from a man in his forties or fifties with acute or convalescent COVID-19.

This chain joins TRBV4-1 and TRBJ1-5; no firm D call. Germline CDR1 reads MGHRA; CDR2 reads YSYEKL. Trimming shortened V by 4 bases and J by 4 bases, and 14 bases separated the two germline ends. The CDR3 sequence is 15 residues long. The CDR3 sequence: CASSPSGLRNQPQHF. CDR3 DNA sequence: TGCGCCAGCAGCCCCTCTGGGCTTAGAAATCAGCCCCAGCATTTT.

The chain uses TRBV4-1 and TRBJ1-1; D remains ambiguous. This CDR3 region has 15 residues. V was shortened by 0 bases and J by 0 bases, with 8 bases between the two germline ends. Germline CDR1 and CDR2: MGHRA and YSYEKL. CDR3 sequence (DNA): TGCGCCAGCAGCCAAGACCCGAGGATGAACACTGAAGCTTTCTTT. Translated, it gives CASSQDPRMNTEAFF.